The 7 T cell receptor beta chains reported below all come from one sample, sequenced in a study of blood T cells in healthy people across ages (dated by TCRdb to 2014 to 2015). Libraries were made using 5' RACE. Sequencing was performed on an Illumina HiSeq 2500. A second PCR of roughly 7 to 11 cycles was performed with a sample-barcoded 5' primer and a J-beta primer mix. Starting from the raw public reads, TCRdb applied fastp trimming at Q25, assembled clones with MiXCR and retained in-frame beta chains. Rows with a matching CDR3 protein are joined into one entry that keeps the most common DNA and genes. The sample table contains approximately 1.5 million distinct CDR3 sequences; only one count was recorded for 40% to 45% of them. The top ten constitute around 4% of the sample. The sample taken for sequencing was blood. These receptors all stem from a woman in her late teens or twenties in good health.

The CDR3 coding sequence is TGTGCCAGCAGCTTAGGCCTGGGGGCAGGGGTCGGCTACACCTTC. Translated, it gives CASSLGLGAGVGYTF. This chain connects TRBV13 to TRBJ1-2; a weak D match, TRBD1 (6 bases). V was pared by 0 bases and J by 8 bases, with 16 bases between. Germline V gene sequence: CDR1 PRHDT, CDR2 FYEKMQ (reference sequence). CDR3 length: 15 residues.

This clonotype was found once. V and J are TRBV5-1 and TRBJ2-5, with D tentatively TRBD2 (6 bases). CDR3 size: 15 residues. Trimming took 4 bases from V and 4 from J, leaving 17 bases between them. In germline, CDR1 is SGHRS, CDR2 YFSETQ. CDR3 loop: CASSLSLGGGETQYF. CDR3 bases: TGCGCCAGCAGCCTCTCCCTGGGGGGAGGAGAGACCCAGTACTTC.

A remark on this clonotype: Its ends do not fully match the called genes, so a read error is possible. The genes are TRBV28 and TRBJ1-2, with a weak D call TRBD1 (6 bases). From germline, CDR1 is MDHEN and CDR2 SYDVKM. The CDR3 extends over 12 amino acids. This CDR3 reads CASGGANYDYTF. Written as DNA, the CDR3 is TGTGCCAGCGGGGGCGCAAACTATGACTACACCTTC.

The chain couples TRBV7-2 to TRBJ2-1; 7 positions agree with TRBD2. Trimming took 7 bases from V and 0 from J; bases not matched to a gene: 12. The CDR3 runs 17 residues. The germline CDR1 and CDR2 sequences are SGHTA and FQGNSA. The CDR3 here is CASTLTAGISSYNEQFF. CDR3 bases: TGTGCCAGCACCTTGACAGCGGGGATTAGCTCCTACAATGAGCAGTTCTTC.

In DNA, the CDR3 is TGTGCCAGCAGTTTATTCACTCGGGAGGAGCTGTTTTTT. Amino acid sequence: CASSLFTREELFF. The V gene is TRBV28, the J gene TRBJ2-2; D perhaps matches TRBD2 (5 bases). There are 13 residues in the CDR3. Trimming pared 1 base from V and 10 bases from J, leaving 10 bases between. Germline CDR1 reads MDHEN; CDR2 reads SYDVKM.

With regard to this clonotype: The conserved phenylalanine or tryptophan normally closing the CDR3 is absent here, so this likely arose from a read error. The gene calls are TRBV25-1 and TRBJ2-7, with D unclear. Germline V gives CDR1 MGHDK, CDR2 SYGVNS. V was pared by 3 bases and J by 3 bases, with 6 bases between. CDR3 length equals 12 residues. CDR3 sequence (DNA): TGTGCCAGCAGTGAGACCGGCTACGAGCAGTACATC. Amino acids: CASSETGYEQYI.

This clonotype has a single count. The chain employs TRBV12-5 and TRBJ2-7, with D possibly TRBD2 on 7 matching bases. The germline CDR1 and CDR2 sequences are LGHNT and FRNRAP. This CDR3 region has 18 residues. The CDR3 loop reads CGLVIEMGGPVFYNEQYF. The CDR3 DNA reads as TGTGGTTTAGTGATCGAAATGGGGGGGCCGGTGTTTTACAATGAGCAGTACTTC.